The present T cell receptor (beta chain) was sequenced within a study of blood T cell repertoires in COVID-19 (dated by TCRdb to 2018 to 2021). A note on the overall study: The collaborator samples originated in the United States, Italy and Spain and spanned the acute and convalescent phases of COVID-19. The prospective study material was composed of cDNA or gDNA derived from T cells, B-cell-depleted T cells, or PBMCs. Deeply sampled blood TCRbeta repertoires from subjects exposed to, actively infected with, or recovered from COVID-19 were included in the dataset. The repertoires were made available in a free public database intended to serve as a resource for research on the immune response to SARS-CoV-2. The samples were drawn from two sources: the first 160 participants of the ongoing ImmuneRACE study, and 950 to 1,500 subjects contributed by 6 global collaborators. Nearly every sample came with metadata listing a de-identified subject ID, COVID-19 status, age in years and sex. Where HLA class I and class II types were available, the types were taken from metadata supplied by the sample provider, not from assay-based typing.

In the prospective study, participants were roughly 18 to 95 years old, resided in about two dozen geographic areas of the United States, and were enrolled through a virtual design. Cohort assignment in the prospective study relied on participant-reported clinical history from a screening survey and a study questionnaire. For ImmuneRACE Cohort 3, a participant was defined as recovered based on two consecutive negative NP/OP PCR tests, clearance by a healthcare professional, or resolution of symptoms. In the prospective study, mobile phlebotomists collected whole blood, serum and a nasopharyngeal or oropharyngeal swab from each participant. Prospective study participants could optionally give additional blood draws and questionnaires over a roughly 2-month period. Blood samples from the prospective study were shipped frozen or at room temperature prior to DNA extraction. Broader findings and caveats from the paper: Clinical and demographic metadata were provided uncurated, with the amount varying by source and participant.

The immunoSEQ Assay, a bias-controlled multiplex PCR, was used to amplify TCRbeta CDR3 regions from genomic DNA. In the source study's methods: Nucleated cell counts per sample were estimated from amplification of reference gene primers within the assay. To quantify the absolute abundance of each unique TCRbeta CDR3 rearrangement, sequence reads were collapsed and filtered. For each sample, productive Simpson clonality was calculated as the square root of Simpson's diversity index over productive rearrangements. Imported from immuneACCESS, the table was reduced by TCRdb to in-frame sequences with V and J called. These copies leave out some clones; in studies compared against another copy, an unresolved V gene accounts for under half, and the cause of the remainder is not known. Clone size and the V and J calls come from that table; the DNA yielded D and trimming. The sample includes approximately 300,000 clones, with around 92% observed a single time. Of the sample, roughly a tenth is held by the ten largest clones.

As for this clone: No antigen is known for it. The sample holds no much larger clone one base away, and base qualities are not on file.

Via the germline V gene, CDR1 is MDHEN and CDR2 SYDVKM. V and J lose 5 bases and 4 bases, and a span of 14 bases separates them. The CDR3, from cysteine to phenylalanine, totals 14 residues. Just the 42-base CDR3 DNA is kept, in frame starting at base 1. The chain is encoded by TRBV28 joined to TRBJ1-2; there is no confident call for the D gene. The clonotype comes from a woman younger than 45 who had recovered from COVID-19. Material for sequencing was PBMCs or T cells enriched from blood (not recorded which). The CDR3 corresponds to CASSPRWAPYGYTF. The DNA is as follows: TGTGCCAGCAGTCCTCGATGGGCCCCCTATGGCTACACCTTC.